Detailed here is one TCR beta chain. Its antigen is still unknown. Sequencing used immunoSEQ multiplex PCR; TCRdb keeps in-frame clones, though not all of them. The table shows over 85,000 clones, with around 88% occurring only once. The data are from a study of radiotherapy plus CTLA-4 blockade in lung cancer. Study-wide background: Among patients, about 17% showed objective responses, and around 30% had disease control.

Overall study results and limits: Early clone dynamics of blood T cells, plus interferon-beta, reportedly predicted response best. There was expansion of tumor-derived TCR clones in blood after radiotherapy plus ipilimumab.

It was focal radiation plus CTLA-4 blockade with ipilimumab that patients with chemo-refractory metastatic non-small-cell lung cancer received. V shed 6 bases and J 2 bases; nucleotides not matched to a gene: 5. Germline V lookup: CDR1 SGHNT, CDR2 YYREEE (reference sequence). The CDR3 spans 14 residues. The V and J genes are TRBV5-4 and TRBJ2-5, with TRBD2 identical over 9 bases. The source is a human donor with non-small cell lung cancer that progressed on radiotherapy plus ipilimumab. The sequences come from peripheral blood, collected from a patient treated with radiotherapy plus ipilimumab. The CDR3 loop reads CASMKREVQETQYF. The DNA of the CDR3 is TGTGCCAGCATGAAGCGGGAGGTGCAAGAGACCCAGTACTTC.